Following are 15 T cell receptor beta chains from one sample sequenced in a study of human T cells and chemical hapten exposure. Time point reported: patch test 1, 2 weeks after DPC sensitization. Documented treatment: therapeutic diphenylcyclopropenone sensitization with weekly scalp DPC. TCRdb passed the RACE reads through MiXCR, listing each CDR3 protein once. The sample includes fewer than 130,000 distinct CDR3 sequences, 11% of them seen just once. The material was whole blood, obtained in connection with sensitization to the hapten diphenylcyclopropenone (DPC). The receptors come from a woman aged 40 to 50 with alopecia areata. Some clones in this sample may be carry-over from other donors' samples.

This clonotype showed up many times. V gene TRBV20-1 combines with J gene TRBJ2-7; D unclear. Germline CDR1 and CDR2: DFQATT and SNEGSKA (reference sequence). Trimming took 1 base from V and 6 from J, leaving 16 bases between them. This CDR3 is 14 amino acids long. Here the CDR3 DNA reads TGCAGTGCTAGAGCGGCTAGTAAGCTGTCCGAGCAGTACTTC. Protein sequence: CSARAASKLSEQYF.

There are a few counts of this clonotype. V gene TRBV27 combines with J gene TRBJ1-6; 7 bases line up with TRBD1. Looked up from germline, CDR1 is MNHEY and CDR2 is SMNVEV (reference sequence). The CDR3 is made up of 18 amino acids. Trimming removed 5 bases from V and 0 bases from J; junction bases left unmatched: 10. The CDR3 spells CASSLWGQLSSYNSPLHF. CDR3 DNA sequence: TGTGCCAGCAGTCTATGGGGACAGTTGAGCTCCTATAATTCACCCCTCCACTTT.

This clonotype was detected many times. The V and J genes are TRBV7-9 and TRBJ1-2; possibly TRBD1 for D (6 bases). The CDR3 is 14 residues long. Trimming shortened V by 7 bases and J by 4 bases, and 16 bases separated the two germline ends. Germline loops: CDR1 SEHNR, CDR2 FQNEAQ (reference sequence). As DNA, the CDR3 is TGTGCCAGCATAAAGACGACAGGAGTCTATGGCTACACCTTC. Translated: CASIKTTGVYGYTF.

This clonotype appeared a few times. This chain joins TRBV15 and TRBJ2-3; D is unresolved. This CDR3 spans 12 amino acids. Germline V gives CDR1 LNHNV, CDR2 YYDKDF (reference sequence). V lost 1 base and J 4 bases, leaving 3 bases between the germline ends. The CDR3 sequence is CATSRGPDTQYF. As DNA, the CDR3 is TGTGCCACCAGCAGAGGTCCAGATACGCAGTATTTT.

The chain has TRBV20-1 and TRBJ1-5, with TRBD1 as a possible D gene (5 bases). V was cut by 6 bases and J by 2 bases, with 23 bases left in between. The germline V gene encodes CDR1 DFQATT and CDR2 SNEGSKA (reference sequence). The CDR3 has 17 residues. Here the CDR3 reads CSAKGLREGSGNQPQHF. The CDR3 DNA reads as TGCAGTGCGAAAGGCCTGAGAGAGGGGTCCGGCAATCAGCCCCAGCATTTT.

The chain combines TRBV20-1 with TRBJ1-4; D not certain. The CDR3 extends over 15 amino acids. V was clipped by 4 bases and J by 2 bases, with 14 bases between them. CDR1 DFQATT and CDR2 SNEGSKA come from the germline V gene (reference sequence). CDR3 protein: CSATDPRGTNEKLFF. The CDR3 nucleotides are TGCAGTGCTACCGACCCACGAGGGACTAATGAAAAACTGTTTTTT.

This clonotype was seen only a few times. The chain is built from TRBV6-2 or TRBV6-3 and TRBJ2-4; D ambiguous. The V gene lost 7 bases and the J gene lost 3 bases, with 19 bases spanning the gap. The CDR3 length is 16 residues. Germline values: CDR1 MNHEY, CDR2 SVGEGT. In DNA form, the CDR3 reads TGTGCCAGCACCGACCCCGCCCCGTCCAGCAAAAACATTCAGTACTTC. It specifies CASTDPAPSSKNIQYF.

V gene TRBV12-3 or TRBV12-4 combines with J gene TRBJ1-1; D uncertain. The CDR3 is made up of 13 amino acids. Trimming removed 7 bases from V and 2 bases from J, with 11 bases in between. The CDR3 region is CASTIRINTEAFF. DNA for the CDR3: TGTGCCAGCACAATCCGCATTAACACTGAAGCTTTCTTT.

V and J are TRBV15 and TRBJ1-1; a weak D match, TRBD1 (5 bases). From germline, CDR1 is LNHNV and CDR2 YYDKDF (reference sequence). This CDR3 region has 13 residues. V shed 3 bases and J shed 1 base, with 6 bases lying between them. CDR3 sequence: CATSRDTNTEAFF. DNA for the CDR3: TGTGCCACCAGCAGGGACACGAACACTGAAGCTTTCTTT.

V and J are TRBV19 and TRBJ2-2; weak D call: TRBD1 (6 bases). CDR1 is LNHDA, CDR2 SQIVND, per germline (reference sequence). The CDR3 has 13 amino acids. Trimming removed 10 bases at V and 3 bases at J, with 12 bases between. The CDR3 sequence: CATRDKYTGELFF. The CDR3 DNA reads TGTGCCACCCGGGACAAGTACACCGGGGAGCTGTTTTTT.

The V call is TRBV20-1, the J call TRBJ2-5, with TRBD2 matching over 12 bases. The length of the CDR3 is 14 residues. In germline, CDR1 is DFQATT, CDR2 SNEGSKA (reference sequence). After removal of 6 bases from V and 1 base from J, the junction contained 3 bases not matched to a gene. Here the CDR3 reads CSALAGGVQETQYF. CDR3 DNA: TGCAGTGCCCTAGCGGGAGGGGTCCAAGAGACCCAGTACTTC.

This clonotype was seen ten or more times. V is TRBV7-9 and J is TRBJ1-1, with 7 bases fitting TRBD1. The CDR3 loop spans 16 amino acids. Germline lookup yields CDR1 SEHNR and CDR2 FQNEAQ (reference sequence). Unmatched junction bases numbered 7, after V lost 0 bases and J lost 3 bases. Here the CDR3 reads CASSLALNRGDTEAFF. As DNA, the CDR3 is TGTGCCAGCAGCTTAGCGCTTAACAGGGGCGACACTGAAGCTTTCTTT.

This clonotype was detected a few times. This CDR3 is CASGTSGQETQYF. The CDR3, as DNA: TGTGCCAGCGGTACTAGCGGCCAAGAGACCCAGTACTTC. The chain links TRBV28 to TRBJ2-5; 8 positions agree with TRBD2. The CDR3 sequence is 13 residues long. The junction had 3 bases not matched to a gene; V was cut back by 8 bases and J by 1 base. Germline values: CDR1 MDHEN, CDR2 SYDVKM.

This clonotype was seen many times. This sequence joins TRBV9 and TRBJ2-5; D gene uncertain. V was pared by 3 bases and J by 5 bases, with 14 bases between. Germline CDR1 reads SGDLS; CDR2 reads YYNGEE. The CDR3 covers 14 residues. CDR3: CASSADTSWETQYF. DNA of the CDR3: TGTGCCAGCAGCGCAGACACGTCTTGGGAGACCCAGTACTTC.

This clonotype was recorded at least ten times. The J gene is TRBJ2-7, the V gene TRBV3-1; possible D gene TRBD1, 7 bases. V was cut by 4 bases and J by 2 bases, with 12 bases left in between. CDR1 is LGHDT and CDR2 is YNNKEL in the germline V gene (reference sequence). This CDR3 has 14 amino acids. The CDR3 nucleotides read TGTGCCAGCAGCCGCGGGACAGCCACCTACGAGCAGTACTTC. This encodes CASSRGTATYEQYF.